The entry below describes one T cell receptor beta chain. The antigen is unknown. The entry originates in a study of CXCR3-negative and CXCR3-positive naive CD8 T cells. Study observations and caveats: Naive cells positive for CXCR3 carried more hydrophobic TRB CDR3s than CXCR3-negative ones.

Through 5' RACE with UMI labels, the TRB cDNA libraries were prepared. Reanalyzing the 5' RACE reads, TCRdb keeps one entry per CDR3 protein, without DNA. The sample's table shows 130,000 to 150,000 distinct CDR3 sequences. This CDR3 is 15 amino acids long. From germline, CDR1 is SGHNT and CDR2 YYREEE (reference sequence). The sample taken for sequencing was naive CXCR3+ CD8+ T cells from blood. Subset defined: CD45RO-CCR7+CD27+CD95- naive CD8+ T cells expressing CXCR3 (TNR3+). This rearrangement joins TRBV5-4 to TRBJ2-7; TCRdb names TRBD1, which stays unverified in the absence of DNA. The origin of this receptor is a human donor in good health. Some clones in this sample may be carry-over from other donors' samples. The CDR3 sequence is CASSSPRGGNYEQYF.